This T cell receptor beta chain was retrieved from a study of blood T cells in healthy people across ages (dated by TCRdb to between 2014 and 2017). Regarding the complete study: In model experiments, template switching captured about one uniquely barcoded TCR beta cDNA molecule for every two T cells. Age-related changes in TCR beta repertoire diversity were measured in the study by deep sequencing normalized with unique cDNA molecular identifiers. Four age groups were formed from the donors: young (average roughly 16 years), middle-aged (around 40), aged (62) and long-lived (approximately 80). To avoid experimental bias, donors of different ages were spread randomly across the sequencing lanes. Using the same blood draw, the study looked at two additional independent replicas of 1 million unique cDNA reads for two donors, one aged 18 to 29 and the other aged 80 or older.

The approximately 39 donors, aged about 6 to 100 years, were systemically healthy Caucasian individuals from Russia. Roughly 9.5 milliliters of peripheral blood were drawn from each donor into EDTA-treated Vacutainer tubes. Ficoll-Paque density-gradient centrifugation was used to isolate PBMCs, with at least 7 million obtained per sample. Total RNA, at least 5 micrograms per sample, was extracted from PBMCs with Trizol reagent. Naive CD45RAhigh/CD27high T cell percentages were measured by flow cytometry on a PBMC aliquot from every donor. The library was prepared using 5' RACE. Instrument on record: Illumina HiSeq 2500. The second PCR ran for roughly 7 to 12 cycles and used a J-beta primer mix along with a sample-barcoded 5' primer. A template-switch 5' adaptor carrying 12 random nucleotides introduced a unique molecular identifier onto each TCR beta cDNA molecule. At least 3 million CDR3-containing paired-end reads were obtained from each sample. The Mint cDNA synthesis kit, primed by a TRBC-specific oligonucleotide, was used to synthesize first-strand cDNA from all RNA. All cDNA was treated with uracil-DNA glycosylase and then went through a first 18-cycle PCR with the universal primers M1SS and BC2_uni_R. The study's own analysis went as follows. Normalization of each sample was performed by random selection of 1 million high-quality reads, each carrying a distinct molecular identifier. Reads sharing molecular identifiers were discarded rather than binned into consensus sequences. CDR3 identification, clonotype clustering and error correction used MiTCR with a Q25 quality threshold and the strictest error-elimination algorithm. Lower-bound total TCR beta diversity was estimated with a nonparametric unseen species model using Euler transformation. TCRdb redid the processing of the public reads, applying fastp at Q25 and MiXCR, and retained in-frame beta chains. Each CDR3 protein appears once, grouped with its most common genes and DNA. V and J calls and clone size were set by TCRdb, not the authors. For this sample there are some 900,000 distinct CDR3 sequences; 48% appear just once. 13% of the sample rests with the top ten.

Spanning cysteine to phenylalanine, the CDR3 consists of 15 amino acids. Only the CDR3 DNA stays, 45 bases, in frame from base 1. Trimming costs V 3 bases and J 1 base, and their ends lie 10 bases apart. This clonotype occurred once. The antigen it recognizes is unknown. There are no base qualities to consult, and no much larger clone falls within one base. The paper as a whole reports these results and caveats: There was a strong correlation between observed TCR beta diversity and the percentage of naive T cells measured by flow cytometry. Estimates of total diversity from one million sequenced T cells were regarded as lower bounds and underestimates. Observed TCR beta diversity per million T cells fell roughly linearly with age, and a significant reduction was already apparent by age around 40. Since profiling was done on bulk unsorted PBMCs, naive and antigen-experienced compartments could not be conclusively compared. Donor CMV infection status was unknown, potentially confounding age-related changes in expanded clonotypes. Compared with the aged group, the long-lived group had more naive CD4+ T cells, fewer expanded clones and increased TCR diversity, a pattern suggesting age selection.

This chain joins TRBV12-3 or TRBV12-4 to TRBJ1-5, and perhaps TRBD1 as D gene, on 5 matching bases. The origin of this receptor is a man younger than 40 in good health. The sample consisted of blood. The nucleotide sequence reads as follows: TGTGCCAGCAGTTTTTCGGGGGGAAGCAATCAGCCCCAGCATTTT. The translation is CASSFSGGSNQPQHF.